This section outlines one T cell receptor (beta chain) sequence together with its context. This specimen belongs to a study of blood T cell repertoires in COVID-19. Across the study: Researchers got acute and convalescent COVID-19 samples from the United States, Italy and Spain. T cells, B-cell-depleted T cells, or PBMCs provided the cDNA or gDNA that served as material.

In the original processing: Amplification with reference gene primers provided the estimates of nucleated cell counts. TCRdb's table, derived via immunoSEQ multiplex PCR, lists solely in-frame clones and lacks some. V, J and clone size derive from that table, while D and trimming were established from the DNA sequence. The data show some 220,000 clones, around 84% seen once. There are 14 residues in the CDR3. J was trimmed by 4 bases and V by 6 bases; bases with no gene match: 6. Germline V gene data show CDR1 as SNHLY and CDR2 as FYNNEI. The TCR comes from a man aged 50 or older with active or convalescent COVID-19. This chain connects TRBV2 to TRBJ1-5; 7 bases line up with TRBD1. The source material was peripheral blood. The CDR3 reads CASREQGQNQPQHF. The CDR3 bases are TGTGCCAGCAGGGAACAGGGACAGAATCAGCCCCAGCATTTT.